This TCR beta chain was recorded in a study of blood T cell repertoires in COVID-19. Sequencing was performed with immunoSEQ multiplex PCR; in TCRdb, only in-frame clones are kept and a portion is missing. The sample holds around 150,000 clones, roughly 82% seen once. Deletions cut 4 bases from V and 3 bases from J, with 17 bases between. The germline V gene has CDR1 KGHSH and CDR2 LQKENI. The length of the CDR3 is 16 residues. This clonotype was obtained from a woman in her forties with COVID-19, enrolled during active disease. Material: peripheral blood. The chain links TRBV18 to TRBJ2-3, with a tentative D call TRBD2 (6 bases). The CDR3 DNA reads as TGTGCCAGCTCACGTGCTAATGGCGGGATTACAGATACGCAGTATTTT. This codes for CASSRANGGITDTQYF.